A single sample is the source of the 21 T cell receptor beta chains below, sequenced in a study of shared clonotypes between healthy human individuals. The repertoire was sequenced with immunoSEQ multiplex PCR; TCRdb's copy has only in-frame clones and lacks some. In the table there are millions of clones, approximately 95% of which are singletons. The specimen sequenced was naive CD4+ T cells from PBMCs. Documented subset: CD45RA+ positively selected. The receptors come from a man younger than 35 in good health. Some clones in this sample may be carry-over from other donors' samples.

V is TRBV7-2 and J is TRBJ2-3, with 16 bases matching TRBD2. Trimming cost V 5 bases and J 6 bases; bases outside gene matches: 8. The CDR3 is 17 amino acids. CDR1 is SGHTA and CDR2 is FQGNSA in the germline V gene. CDR3 nucleotide sequence: TGTGCCAGCAGCCCTGGGACTAGCGGGAGGGCCATGGATACGCAGTATTTT. Translation: CASSPGTSGRAMDTQYF.

This chain joins TRBV28 and TRBJ1-3; D gene unclear. Germline-derived CDR1 and CDR2 are MDHEN and SYDVKM. This CDR3 is 14 amino acids long. V dropped 7 bases and J dropped 6 bases, with 16 bases sitting between them. CDR3 protein: CASTSPPMENTIYF. The CDR3 nucleotides are TGTGCCAGCACCTCGCCCCCCATGGAAAACACCATATATTTT.

This sequence joins TRBV6-6 and TRBJ1-4; tentative D call: TRBD1 (5 bases). This CDR3 is built from 15 residues. Germline CDR1 MNHNY, CDR2 SVGAGI (reference sequence). Trimming removed 0 bases from V and 7 bases from J, with 12 bases in between. The CDR3 DNA follows: TGTGCCAGCAGTTACTCGGGACTATCGGGTGAAAAACTGTTTTTT. Protein: CASSYSGLSGEKLFF.

About this clone itself: The sample carries other DNA sequences with the same CDR3. The chain uses TRBV11-3 and TRBJ2-1, with D hard to call. CDR1 is SGHNT, CDR2 YENEEA, per germline. The germline V and J ends were trimmed by 1 base and 4 bases, with 5 bases remaining between them. The length of the CDR3 is 13 residues. Here the CDR3 DNA reads TGTGCCAGCAGCTTAGGAAGATACAATGAGCAGTTCTTC. It encodes CASSLGRYNEQFF.

This clone was seen a single time. V gene TRBV5-4 combines with J gene TRBJ2-5; D may be TRBD1 (6 bases). Per germline, CDR1 SGHNT and CDR2 YYREEE (reference sequence). CDR3 length equals 14 residues. Trimming shortened V by 4 bases and J by 1 base, and 11 bases separated the two germline ends. The CDR3 reads CASSTPTGQETQYF. CDR3 bases: TGTGCCAGCAGCACCCCGACAGGCCAAGAGACCCAGTACTTC.

V usage is TRBV7-9 and J usage is TRBJ1-2, with D unresolved. Germline CDR1 is SEHNR and CDR2 is FQNEAQ (reference sequence). The germline V and J ends were trimmed by 4 bases and 0 bases, with 6 bases remaining between them. This CDR3 spans 13 amino acids. CDR3 sequence reads: CASSYGPNYGYTF. Here the CDR3 DNA reads TGTGCCAGCAGCTACGGGCCTAACTATGGCTACACCTTC.

In DNA form, the CDR3 reads TGTGCCAGCAGTTCCTCGACAGGGTTAGGTCAGCCCCAGCATTTT. Amino acids: CASSSSTGLGQPQHF. V and J are TRBV7-9 and TRBJ1-5; 7 positions agree with TRBD1. CDR3 length: 15 amino acids. The V segment lost 6 bases and the J segment 6 bases; nucleotides outside the gene matches: 11. Germline V gene data show CDR1 as SEHNR and CDR2 as FQNEAQ (reference sequence). Using reference TRBV7-9 and TRBJ1-5 for the parts outside the CDR3, the full variable domain is DTGVSQNPRHKITKRGQNVTFRCDPISEHNRLYWYRQTLGQGPEFLTYFQNEAQLEKSRLLSDRFSAERPKGSFSTLEIQRTEQGDSAMYLCASSSSTGLGQPQHFGDGTRLSIL.

The V and J genes are TRBV28 and TRBJ2-3, with TRBD1 as a possible D gene (6 bases). The germline V and J ends were trimmed by 2 bases and 13 bases, with 13 bases remaining between them. The CDR3 length is 12 residues. Germline V lookup: CDR1 MDHEN, CDR2 SYDVKM. The CDR3 sequence is CASSLTGDTEYF. The CDR3 DNA is TGTGCCAGCAGTTTAACTGGGGACACGGAGTATTTT.

The rearrangement joins TRBV28 to TRBJ1-6; the D gene is possibly TRBD1 (6 bases). Trimming took 5 bases from V and 10 from J, leaving 18 bases between them. The length of the CDR3 is 15 residues. Germline V gene data show CDR1 as MDHEN and CDR2 as SYDVKM. The CDR3 loop reads CASSNTRTVSSPLHF. The CDR3 nucleotides read TGTGCCAGCAGTAACACTCGGACAGTAAGCTCACCCCTCCACTTT.

The chain combines TRBV18 with TRBJ2-1, with 8 nucleotides matching TRBD1. CDR1 is KGHSH, CDR2 LQKENI, per germline. The CDR3 sequence is 18 residues long. The ends lost 2 bases at V and 0 bases at J; junction bases unmatched: 9. CDR3 region: CASSPIRQGRGSYNEQFF. The CDR3 DNA follows: TGTGCCAGCTCACCAATTCGACAGGGGAGAGGCTCCTACAATGAGCAGTTCTTC. Looking up the rest from reference TRBV18 and TRBJ2-1 gives the full variable domain: NAGVMQNPRHLVRRRGQEARLRCSPMKGHSHVYWYRQLPEEGLKFMVYLQKENIIDESGMPKERFSAEFPKEGPSILRIQQVVRGDSAAYFCASSPIRQGRGSYNEQFFGPGTRLTVL.

This rearrangement joins TRBV7-2 to TRBJ2-7; no firm D call. V was trimmed by 0 bases and J by 0 bases, leaving 9 bases between them. Germline values: CDR1 SGHTA, CDR2 FQGNSA. CDR3 length: 15 residues. CDR3 DNA: TGTGCCAGCAGCTTAGCGTCTGTGAGCTCCTACGAGCAGTACTTC. This translates into CASSLASVSSYEQYF.

The sample holds one count of this clone. The chain employs TRBV7-3 and TRBJ2-5; no clear D gene. The CDR3 covers 13 residues. CDR1 and CDR2 from the germline V gene are SGHTA and FQGTGA. With 1 base removed from V and 2 bases from J, the gap between germline ends came to 5 bases. The CDR3 sequence: CASSLIIQETQYF. The CDR3 region has the DNA TGTGCCAGCAGCTTAATAATACAAGAGACCCAGTACTTC. The entire variable domain, with the rest obtained from reference TRBV7-3 and TRBJ2-5, is as follows: GAGVSQTPSNKVTEKGKYVELRCDPISGHTALYWYRQSLGQGPEFLIYFQGTGAADDSGLPNDRFFAVRPEGSVSTLKIQRTERGDSAVYLCASSLIIQETQYFGPGTRLLVL.

This clone was seen only once. The genes are TRBV5-1 and TRBJ1-6, with a tentative D call TRBD1 (6 bases). Germline lookup yields CDR1 SGHRS and CDR2 YFSETQ. This CDR3 has 15 residues. Trimming shortened V by 0 bases and J by 6 bases, and 10 bases separated the two germline ends. CDR3 amino acids: CASSLVGGGNSPLHF. For the CDR3, the DNA is TGCGCCAGCAGCTTGGTCGGGGGCGGTAATTCACCCCTCCACTTT.

The V gene is TRBV5-4, the J gene TRBJ2-2, with 8 bases fitting TRBD1. V was clipped by 0 bases and J by 1 base; unmatched bases: 2. CDR1 and CDR2 from the germline V gene are SGHNT and YYREEE (reference sequence). The length of the CDR3 is 16 residues. CDR3 in DNA: TGTGCCAGCAGCTTGGGTGACAGGGGGAACACCGGGGAGCTGTTTTTT. Its protein product is CASSLGDRGNTGELFF.

The chain combines TRBV29-1 with TRBJ2-3; TRBD2 matches 8 bases. The CDR3 extends over 16 amino acids. V shed 0 bases, J shed 2 bases, and the junction held 7 bases outside the gene matches. CDR1 SQVTM and CDR2 ANQGSEA come from the germline V gene. The CDR3 nucleotides are TGCAGCGTTGAAGATCTAGCGGGCCACATCACAGATACGCAGTATTTT. Its translation is CSVEDLAGHITDTQYF.

As concerns this clone: This specimen includes other DNA sequences encoding the same CDR3. The gene calls are TRBV7-3 and TRBJ2-1; maybe TRBD1 (5 bases). The V and J ends lost 6 bases and 3 bases respectively, with 9 bases between them. Germline V gives CDR1 SGHTA, CDR2 FQGTGA. The CDR3 totals 13 residues. In nucleotides, the CDR3 is TGTGCCAGCAGTCTAGACAGCTACAATGAGCAGTTCTTC. Translation gives CASSLDSYNEQFF.

The gene calls are TRBV7-2 and TRBJ2-2; D ambiguous. Germline assignment: CDR1 SGHTA and CDR2 FQGNSA. This CDR3 comprises 15 residues. The ends were cut back, 2 bases at V and 2 bases at J, with 9 bases in the middle. CDR3 sequence: CASSLSNSNTGELFF. The CDR3 nucleotides read TGTGCCAGCAGCTTATCGAACTCTAACACCGGGGAGCTGTTTTTT.

The V gene is TRBV10-3, the J gene TRBJ2-1; perhaps TRBD2 as D (6 bases). This CDR3 is 14 amino acids long. CDR1 and CDR2 from the germline V gene are ENHRY and SYGVKD. V was trimmed by 6 bases and J by 9 bases, leaving 18 bases between them. CDR3 coding DNA: TGTGCCATCAGGAGACTAGAGGAAGCCAGTGAGCAGTTCTTC. The encoded protein is CAIRRLEEASEQFF.

Concerning this clone itself: The sample carries other DNA sequences with the same CDR3. The rearrangement links TRBV28 to TRBJ2-7; D perhaps matches TRBD1 (6 bases). CDR1 and CDR2 (germline): MDHEN, SYDVKM. Deletions cut 3 bases from V and 1 base from J, with 13 bases between. There are 15 residues in the CDR3. Here the CDR3 DNA reads TGTGCCAGCAGTTTGGCAGGGGTATCGTCCTACGAGCAGTACTTC. Amino acids: CASSLAGVSSYEQYF.

Turning to this clone: Other nucleotide sequences from this sample produce the same CDR3. The gene calls are TRBV28 and TRBJ1-5; no reliable D call. The CDR3 loop spans 12 amino acids. Per germline, CDR1 MDHEN and CDR2 SYDVKM. Trimming pared 1 base from V and 7 bases from J, leaving 5 bases between. The CDR3 is CASSLYRQPQHF. In DNA form, the CDR3 reads TGTGCCAGCAGTTTATACCGGCAGCCCCAGCATTTT.

The V gene is TRBV28, the J gene TRBJ2-1, with 7 bases lining up with TRBD2. CDR1 and CDR2 from the germline V gene are MDHEN and SYDVKM. Trimming removed 6 bases from V and 6 bases from J; junction bases left unmatched: 11. The CDR3 sequence is 15 residues long. CDR3 region: CASSPTSSVANEQFF. The CDR3, as DNA: TGTGCCAGCAGCCCGACTAGCTCCGTGGCCAATGAGCAGTTCTTC.